A selection of T cell receptor beta chains follows, all from one sample in a study of cytomegalovirus exposure and HLA in healthy donors. Repertoires were generated with immunoSEQ multiplex PCR, while TCRdb's copy carries only in-frame clones and drops some. The profile shows 100,000 to 120,000 clones, 88% of them singletons. Sample: PBMCs. These receptor sequences come from a woman younger than 45 in good health and CMV-seropositive. Both conserved end residues are part of each CDR3.

v_gene,CDR3aa
TRBV18,CASSPSVRGSYGYTF
TRBV5-1,CASTLSGSFTDTQYF
TRBV27,CASSQYLEAFF
TRBV5-1,CASSLVGTSGMNEQFF
TRBV25-1,CASSDRRGREKLFF
TRBV4-2,CASSQGGVDGYTF
TRBV4-2,CASSQDVGGGRSSYNEQFF
TRBV7-9,CASSPQGNEQYF
TRBV28,CASSFPPGSGSYYNEQFF
TRBV9,CASSVALAGVGWGTDTQYF
TRBV15,CATSRAGTGRSNEQFF
TRBV4-3,CASSRGLAGPSGYVETQYF
TRBV27,CASGFSSTGGSGYTF
TRBV30,CAWSAWGGSDEQFF
TRBV7-2,CASSYRGASGGSYEQYF
TRBV29-1,CSVRDTYNEQFF
TRBV5-1,CASSLGLAGGGEQFF
TRBV4-2,CASSQDPTGGEKLFF
TRBV7-9,CASIRTSGRLNEQFF
TRBV28,CASSTLTGFLDEQYF
TRBV4-3,CASSHEGQGFLSPLHF
TRBV19,CASSTRQGGSPLHF
TRBV2,CASSEGRGVYGYTF
TRBV6-5,CASSYRPIGAGQPQHF
TRBV11-2,CASSLAVLAGGPRAGELFF
TRBV2,CASSTLGQGNYGYTF
TRBV5-6,CASSLVYERGTEAFF
TRBV28,CASRLAGEATDTQYF
TRBV13,CASSSRTSGRIEQYF
TRBV28,CASSSPWTVSYEQYF
TRBV27,CASNRLAAASYEQYF
TRBV15,CATSRDAGGPDTQYF
TRBV29-1,CSVLAGAAFF
TRBV18,CASSSNGTALSSNQPQHF
TRBV30,CASLRDDPRNQPQHF
TRBV27,CASSLAGYGYTF
TRBV18,CASSPSYSYNEQFF
TRBV10-3,CAISDRSGGAGREQFF
TRBV10-2,CASGLAGDREQYF
TRBV5-1,CASSFGGNNSPLHF
TRBV7-9,CASSTTGGQYTGELFF
TRBV30,CAWSVQGFSTDTQYF
TRBV5-1,CASSLAGVRTGELFF
TRBV2,CASTELGTGLTYEQYF
TRBV9,CASSVAPGAYEQYF
TRBV18,CASSPGFSGGYTF
TRBV5-6,CASSRDRIYGYTF
TRBV25-1,CASSALGGNTEAFF
TRBV19,CAGGLAGGSTGELFF
TRBV10-3,CAISAMGQTEAFF
TRBV6-1,CASSEGGGELFF
TRBV7-9,CASSPTAGGADTQYF